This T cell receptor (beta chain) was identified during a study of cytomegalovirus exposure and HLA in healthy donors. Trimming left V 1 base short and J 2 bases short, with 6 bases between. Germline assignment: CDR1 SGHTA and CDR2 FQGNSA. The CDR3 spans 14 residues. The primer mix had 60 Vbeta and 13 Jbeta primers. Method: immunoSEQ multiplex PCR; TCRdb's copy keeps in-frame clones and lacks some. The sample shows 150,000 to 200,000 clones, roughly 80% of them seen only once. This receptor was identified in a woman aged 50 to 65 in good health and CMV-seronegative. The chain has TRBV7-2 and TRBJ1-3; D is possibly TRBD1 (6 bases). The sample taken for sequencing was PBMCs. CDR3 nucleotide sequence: TGTGCCAGCAGCTTAGACAGGGCTGGAAACACCATATATTTT. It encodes CASSLDRAGNTIYF.